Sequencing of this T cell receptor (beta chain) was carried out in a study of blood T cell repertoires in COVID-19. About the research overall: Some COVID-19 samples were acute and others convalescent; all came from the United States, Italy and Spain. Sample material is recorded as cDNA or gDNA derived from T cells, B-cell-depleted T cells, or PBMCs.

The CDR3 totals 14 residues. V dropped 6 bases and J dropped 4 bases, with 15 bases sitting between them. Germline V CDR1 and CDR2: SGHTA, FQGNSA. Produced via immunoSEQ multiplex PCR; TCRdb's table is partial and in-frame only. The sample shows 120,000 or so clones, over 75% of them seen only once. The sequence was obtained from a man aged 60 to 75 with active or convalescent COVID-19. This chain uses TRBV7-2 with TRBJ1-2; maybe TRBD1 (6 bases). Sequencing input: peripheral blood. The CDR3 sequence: CASRNREPTYGYTF. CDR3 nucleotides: TGTGCCAGCAGGAACAGGGAACCCACCTATGGCTACACCTTC.